This record concerns one T cell receptor beta chain sequence. Antigen: not known. Trimming removed 4 bases from V and 11 bases from J, with 14 bases in between. The CDR3 spans 11 residues. Germline CDR1 and CDR2: GTSNPN and SVGIG (reference sequence). The data are from a study of shared clonotypes between healthy human individuals. Study conclusions and caveats: The study found roughly 5% of naive CD4 clonotypes shared across several donors. Larger estimated richness was generally recorded for naive subsets relative to memory subsets.

An assay was performed, and its level was deep. Generated by immunoSEQ multiplex PCR, the TCRdb table keeps only in-frame clones and is missing some. The data contain under 130,000 clones, about 70% of them singletons. The sample taken for sequencing was memory CD8+ T cells sorted from blood. Subset noted: CD45RO+ cells pooled with CCR7-negative TemRA cells. This clonotype was obtained from a woman in her twenties or thirties in good health. The rearrangement joins TRBV30 to TRBJ1-1, with a tentative D call TRBD1 (6 bases). CDR3 region: CAWNGKGVAFF. For the CDR3, the DNA is TGTGCCTGGAACGGAAAGGGGGTGGCTTTCTTT.